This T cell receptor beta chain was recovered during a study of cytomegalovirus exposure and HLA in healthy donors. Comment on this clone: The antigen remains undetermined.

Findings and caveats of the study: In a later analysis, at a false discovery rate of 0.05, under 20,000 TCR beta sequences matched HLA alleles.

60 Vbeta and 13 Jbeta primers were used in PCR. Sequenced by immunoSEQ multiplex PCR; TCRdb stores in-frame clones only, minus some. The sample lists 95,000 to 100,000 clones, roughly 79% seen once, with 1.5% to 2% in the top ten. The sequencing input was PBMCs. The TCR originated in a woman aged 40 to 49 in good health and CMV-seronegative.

The CDR3 loop is CASSRESRGNTEAFF. The CDR3 DNA follows: TGTGCCAGCAGCCGGGAGAGCAGGGGGAACACTGAAGCTTTCTTT. V gene TRBV4-2 combines with J gene TRBJ1-1; the D gene is possibly TRBD1 (6 bases). Germline V gene data show CDR1 as LGHNA and CDR2 as YNFKEQ. V lost 4 bases and J lost 1, with 13 bases in between. There are 15 residues in the CDR3.